Listed below are T cell receptor beta chains from one sample, sequenced in a study of blood T cell repertoires in COVID-19. Method: immunoSEQ multiplex PCR; TCRdb's copy keeps in-frame clones and lacks some. The table shows roughly 300,000 clones, with roughly 87% occurring only once. Material for sequencing was PBMCs or T cells enriched from blood (not recorded which). These receptors originate from a woman in her 30s who had recovered from COVID-19. CDR3s include the opening cysteine and the closing phenylalanine or tryptophan. Fields, in order: D gene, clone size, V gene, J gene, CDR3 protein, CDR3 DNA. The D gene is left open where the match is weak. Size values are once, few and many counts, or a class for expanded clones, and some rows have none.

NA	NA	TRBV7-9	TRBJ1-1	CASSSGTEAFF	TGTGCCAGCAGCTCCGGGACTGAAGCTTTCTTT
NA	NA	TRBV7-8	TRBJ1-1	CASSLGGVVNTEAFF	TGTGCCAGCAGCTTAGGGGGGGTCGTAAACACTGAAGCTTTCTTT
NA	once	TRBV28	TRBJ2-7	CASTSLGQTYEQYF	TGTGCCAGCACCTCTCTAGGACAGACCTACGAGCAGTACTTC
TRBD2	NA	TRBV7-8	TRBJ2-3	CASSYSGTSTDTQYF	TGTGCCAGCAGCTATAGCGGGACTAGCACAGATACGCAGTATTTT
NA	NA	TRBV7-2	TRBJ1-1	CASRQGSGGHTEAFF	TGTGCCAGCAGGCAGGGGTCTGGGGGTCACACTGAAGCTTTCTTT
TRBD2	few	TRBV27	TRBJ2-1	CASALSPGGYNEQFF	TGTGCCAGCGCTCTCTCCCCGGGAGGTTACAATGAGCAGTTCTTC
NA	NA	TRBV2	TRBJ1-1	CASSPAGRLNTEAFF	TGTGCCAGCAGCCCCGCTGGGAGGTTGAACACTGAAGCTTTCTTT
TRBD1	NA	TRBV5-4	TRBJ2-4	CASSSRQGKNIQYF	TGTGCCAGCAGTTCCCGACAGGGTAAAAACATTCAGTACTTC
NA	NA	TRBV5-1	TRBJ2-7	CASSRDAYEQYF	TGCGCCAGCAGCCGGGATGCCTACGAGCAGTACTTC
NA	NA	TRBV7-2	TRBJ1-2	CASSLGGTHNYGYTF	TGTGCCAGCAGCTTAGGGGGGACTCATAACTATGGCTACACCTTC
NA	NA	TRBV19	TRBJ2-7	CASRGGSPTYEQYF	TGTGCCAGTAGAGGGGGAAGTCCTACCTACGAGCAGTACTTC
TRBD1	NA	TRBV5-4	TRBJ1-2	CASSLARSGTDPYGYTF	TGTGCCAGCAGCTTGGCCCGTTCGGGGACAGATCCGTATGGCTACACCTTC
TRBD1	NA	TRBV18	TRBJ1-1	CASSPDRGWTEAFF	TGTGCCAGCTCACCGGACAGGGGGTGGACTGAAGCTTTCTTT
NA	NA	TRBV7-2	TRBJ1-5	CASSLNGQGNQPQHF	TGTGCCAGCAGCTTAAATGGGCAGGGGAATCAGCCCCAGCATTTT
NA	NA	TRBV6-5	TRBJ1-3	CASSYSAAGNTIYF	TGTGCCAGCAGTTACTCGGCCGCTGGAAACACCATATATTTT
NA	NA	TRBV10-1	TRBJ1-3	CASSETGSSGNTIYF	TGCGCCAGCAGTGAAACAGGGAGCTCTGGAAACACCATATATTTT
NA	once	TRBV3-1/TRBV3-2	TRBJ2-4	CASSQDFPGNIQYF	TGTGCCAGCAGCCAAGACTTCCCCGGGAACATTCAGTACTTC
TRBD1	NA	TRBV5-1	TRBJ1-6	CASSAGTGGSRSGNSPLHF	TGCGCCAGCAGCGCAGGGACAGGGGGCTCCCGATCGGGGAATTCACCCCTCCACTTT